Listed below are T cell receptor beta chains from one sample, sequenced in a study of sequential checkpoint blockade in melanoma. Profiling relied on immunoSEQ multiplex PCR, and the TCRdb table lists in-frame clones only, not all of them. The sample shows fewer than 30,000 clones, approximately 77% of them seen only once. The specimen was CD8+ T cells sorted from blood (inferred from file names), collected from a patient given nivolumab and ipilimumab in sequence. These receptors all come from a human donor with melanoma. CDR3s include the opening cysteine and the closing phenylalanine or tryptophan. A D gene is named only where the DNA matches it firmly. Size tells how often a clone was seen (once, few, many) or the class of an expanded clone, and some rows leave it out.

j_call v_call clone_size d_call cdr3_aa cdr3_nt
TRBJ2-3 TRBV9 . TRBD2 CASSLAGGPSDTQYF TGTGCCAGCAGCTTAGCGGGGGGGCCATCAGATACGCAGTATTTT
TRBJ1-2 TRBV7-2 . TRBD1 CASSLSTGGFDGYTF TGTGCCAGCAGCTTAAGTACAGGGGGATTCGATGGCTACACCTTC
TRBJ2-7 TRBV5-6 once . CASSFPFAHYEQYF TGTGCCAGCAGCTTCCCTTTCGCGCACTACGAGCAGTACTTC
TRBJ2-7 TRBV7-9 . TRBD2 CASSLGSGGHEQYF TGTGCCAGCAGCTTGGGTAGCGGGGGCCACGAGCAGTACTTC
TRBJ1-4 TRBV7-2 . . CASSHLTELNEKLFF TGTGCCAGCAGCCACTTGACAGAACTGAATGAAAAACTGTTTTTT
TRBJ2-1 TRBV27 . TRBD2 CASSASGGYNEQFF TGTGCCAGCAGTGCTAGCGGGGGATACAATGAGCAGTTCTTC
TRBJ2-5 TRBV30 . TRBD2 CAWRGGGEETQYF TGTGCCTGGAGGGGGGGAGGGGAAGAGACCCAGTACTTC
TRBJ2-4 TRBV2 medium-sized TRBD2 CASRQPTSGGSLAKNIQYF TGTGCCAGCAGGCAACCAACTAGCGGGGGATCATTAGCCAAAAACATTCAGTACTTC
TRBJ1-5 TRBV5-6 few TRBD1 CASSLRDREDNQPQHF TGTGCCAGCAGCTTGCGGGACAGGGAGGACAATCAGCCCCAGCATTTT
TRBJ2-7 TRBV10-3 . . CASSDVTDEQYF TGTGCCAGCAGTGATGTAACAGACGAGCAGTACTTC
TRBJ1-5 TRBV28 once . CASSSTGTIEPQHF TGTGCCAGCAGTTCAACAGGGACAATCGAGCCCCAGCATTTT
TRBJ2-1 TRBV4-1 . . CASSYSGTGSPWGQFF TGCGCCAGCAGCTACTCCGGTACAGGGAGTCCTTGGGGGCAGTTCTTC
TRBJ2-7 TRBV2 . . CASSGGPVNSYEQYF TGTGCCAGCAGTGGGGGGCCGGTCAACTCCTACGAGCAGTACTTC
TRBJ2-2 TRBV9 . TRBD1 CASSAWDRANTGELFF TGTGCCAGCAGCGCCTGGGACAGGGCCAACACCGGGGAGCTGTTTTTT
TRBJ1-1 TRBV30 few . CARISQGREAFF TGTGCTCGGATAAGTCAGGGGCGGGAAGCTTTCTTT
TRBJ1-5 TRBV27 few . CASSWGVGQPQHF TGTGCCAGTTCGTGGGGGGTGGGTCAGCCCCAGCATTTT
TRBJ1-1 TRBV5-1 . . CASSLERGTEAFF TGCGCCAGCAGCTTGGAGCGGGGCACTGAAGCTTTCTTT
TRBJ2-3 TRBV7-6 . TRBD1 CASSLRDREADTQYF TGTGCCAGCAGCCTCCGGGACAGGGAGGCAGATACGCAGTATTTT
TRBJ2-1 TRBV5-4 . . CASSPYSSSYNEQFF TGTGCCAGCAGCCCTTATAGCAGCTCCTACAATGAGCAGTTCTTC
TRBJ2-5 TRBV28 . . CATLRGYKETQYF TGTGCCACTCTCCGGGGGTATAAAGAGACCCAGTACTTC
TRBJ1-6 TRBV27 few . CASRGPYNSPLHF TGTGCCAGCAGGGGCCCCTATAATTCACCCCTCCACTTT
TRBJ2-3 TRBV5-6 few . CASSLAGDITDTQYF TGTGCCAGCAGCTTGGCCGGGGATATAACAGATACGCAGTATTTT